The rows below give T cell receptor beta chains drawn from one sample of a study of untreated major depressive disorder. Data came from immunoSEQ multiplex PCR; TCRdb stores just in-frame clones and leaves some out. The repertoire holds 20,000 or so clones, with 85% to 90% as singletons. The sequencing input was CD4+ T cells from PBMCs. These receptors all stem from a woman under 40 in good health. Both conserved end residues are part of each CDR3. Each record gives: J gene, D gene, V gene, clone size, CDR3 DNA, CDR3 protein. A D gene is named only where the DNA matches it firmly. Rows may omit the clone size; those that give it use once, few, many or a size class.

J: TRBJ1-3; D: TRBD1; V: TRBV2; size: .; DNA: TGTGCCAGCAGCCAGGGACAGCCTGGAAACACCATATATTTT; CDR3: CASSQGQPGNTIYF
J: TRBJ2-2; D: .; V: TRBV5-4; size: .; DNA: TGTGCCAGCGGACGCACAGGGCCGAACACCGGGGAGCTGTTTTTT; CDR3: CASGRTGPNTGELFF
J: TRBJ2-3; D: .; V: TRBV7-9; size: .; DNA: TGTGCCAGCAGCTTAACCGGGGTGCGGACAGATACGCAGTATTTT; CDR3: CASSLTGVRTDTQYF
J: TRBJ2-3; D: .; V: TRBV11-2; size: .; DNA: TGTGCCAGCACCCCCAGCACAGATACGCAGTATTTT; CDR3: CASTPSTDTQYF
J: TRBJ2-7; D: TRBD1; V: TRBV28; size: .; DNA: TGTGCCAGCAGTTCAGTCCCGGGACAGGGACCCTCCTACGAGCAGTACTTC; CDR3: CASSSVPGQGPSYEQYF
J: TRBJ2-1; D: .; V: TRBV5-6; size: once; DNA: TGTGCCAGCAGCTTGGACGTCGACAATGAGCAGTTCTTC; CDR3: CASSLDVDNEQFF
J: TRBJ2-1; D: .; V: TRBV20-1; size: .; DNA: TGCAGTGCTAAGTACAATGAGCAGTTCTTC; CDR3: CSAKYNEQFF
J: TRBJ2-7; D: .; V: TRBV6-5; size: .; DNA: TGTGCCAGCAGTTACAAGGGTGGAACCTACGAGCAGTACTTC; CDR3: CASSYKGGTYEQYF
J: TRBJ2-7; D: .; V: TRBV29-1; size: .; DNA: TGCAGCGTTGTCATGGGGGTCGCTAGCCTTACGTCCGAGCAGTACTTC; CDR3: CSVVMGVASLTSEQYF
J: TRBJ2-1; D: TRBD2; V: TRBV4-3; size: .; DNA: TGCGCCAGCAGCCAAGTGACGGCGGGACTAGCCCCCTACAATGAGCAGTTCTTC; CDR3: CASSQVTAGLAPYNEQFF
J: TRBJ2-1; D: TRBD2; V: TRBV11-2; size: .; DNA: TGTGCCAGCAGCTTTAGCGGGAGGCTCAATGAGCAGTTCTTC; CDR3: CASSFSGRLNEQFF
J: TRBJ2-2; D: .; V: TRBV2; size: .; DNA: TGTGCCAGCAGGGCCGACAGGAAGAACACCGGGGAGCTGTTTTTT; CDR3: CASRADRKNTGELFF